This TCR beta chain is drawn from a study of blood T cells in healthy people across ages. Primers used in a second PCR of about 7 to 12 cycles were a sample-barcoded 5' primer and a J-beta primer mix. Each cDNA molecule was tagged by a template-switch adaptor with 12 random nucleotides. Every sample gave at least 3 million paired-end reads containing CDR3. TCRdb re-analysed the 5' RACE reads in MiXCR, keeping a single row per CDR3 protein. Altogether hundreds of thousands of distinct CDR3 sequences are present, under 55% being singletons, with the ten largest covering roughly 25%. Note on this clonotype: Antigen: not known. At one boundary the junction diverges from the germline segment, which might be a read error.

The CDR3 extends over 13 amino acids. The germline V gene has CDR1 MNHEY and CDR2 SVGAGI. Each sample had at least 6.5 million PBMCs isolated. Findings and limits, study-wide: Age brought a roughly linear fall in TCR beta diversity measured per million T cells.

Sequencing was done on a sample of blood. The TCR sequence derives from a man at least 80 years old in good health. The chain combines TRBV6-5 with TRBJ2-1; D is ambiguous. The CDR3 spells CASSYLSYNEQFF. CDR3 bases: TGTGCTAGCAGTTACCTGTCCTACAATGAGCAGTTCTTC.